Presented here are 24 T cell receptor beta chains from one specimen sequenced in a study of blood T cell repertoires in COVID-19. The table came from immunoSEQ multiplex PCR; TCRdb's copy has only in-frame clones and leaves some out. This sample has 64,000 or so clones, with around four fifths found just once. Source material: peripheral blood. These receptors all come from a man older than 75 with acute or convalescent COVID-19.

V gene TRBV11-3 combines with J gene TRBJ2-1, with 8 bases that match TRBD2. The germline V gene encodes CDR1 SGHNT and CDR2 YENEEA. This CDR3 contains 19 residues. Trimming at V came to 0 bases and at J to 5 bases, leaving 15 bases not matched to a gene. The CDR3 nucleotides read TGTGCCAGCAGCTTAGACCCCCTAAAGAGCGGGAGATTCCACAATGAGCAGTTCTTC. Its protein is CASSLDPLKSGRFHNEQFF.

This chain joins TRBV5-6 and TRBJ1-1; D ambiguous. This CDR3 spans 13 amino acids. Trimming removed 5 bases at V and 3 bases at J, with 11 bases between. In germline, CDR1 is SGHDT, CDR2 YYEEEE. Here the CDR3 DNA reads TGTGCCAGCAGTTCTGGTCGGTACACTGAAGCTTTCTTT. This encodes CASSSGRYTEAFF.

V usage is TRBV24-1 and J usage is TRBJ2-1; D may be TRBD1 (5 bases). Per the germline V gene, CDR1 is KGHDR and CDR2 is SFDVKD. The CDR3 covers 15 residues. V lost 7 bases and J lost 4, with 16 bases in between. As DNA, the CDR3 is TGTGCCACCAGCTCCAATAGGGCAGGGTACAATGAGCAGTTCTTC. Translation: CATSSNRAGYNEQFF.

This chain connects TRBV19 to TRBJ2-7; 8 bases line up with TRBD2. The CDR3 totals 12 residues. V lost 3 bases to trimming and J lost 7 bases; unmatched junction nucleotides: 2. Germline CDR1 reads LNHDA; CDR2 reads SQIVND (reference sequence). CDR3 nucleotide sequence: TGTGCCAGTAGTATGAGCGGGAGAGAGCAGTACTTC. Translation gives CASSMSGREQYF.

The chain recombines TRBV5-1 with TRBJ2-2, with D tentatively TRBD2 (7 bases). The length of the CDR3 is 16 residues. V lost 1 base to trimming and J lost 6 bases, with 16 bases between them. The V gene's germline CDR1 is SGHRS and CDR2 YFSETQ. CDR3 residues: CASSLRAGAASGELFF. In nucleotides, the CDR3 is TGCGCCAGCAGCTTGCGGGCGGGGGCCGCGTCCGGGGAGCTGTTTTTT.

The chain couples TRBV6-5 to TRBJ2-1, with D possibly TRBD2 on 7 matching bases. V lost 6 bases to trimming and J lost 6 bases, with 12 bases between them. CDR3 length: 13 residues. Germline V lookup: CDR1 MNHEY, CDR2 SVGAGI. The CDR3 coding sequence is TGTGCCAGCAGGAGGGAGGGGGGCAATGAGCAGTTCTTC. Its protein product is CASRREGGNEQFF.

This chain joins TRBV3-1 (or the pseudogene TRBV3-2) and TRBJ1-2; D may be TRBD1 (5 bases). V lost 1 base, J lost 7 bases, and 10 bases lay in between. The CDR3 is 13 amino acids. Germline V gene sequence: CDR1 LGHDT, CDR2 YNNKEL (reference sequence). The CDR3 DNA reads as TGTGCCAGCAGCCAAGGGGCAGGGCTTGGCTACACCTTC. This sequence encodes CASSQGAGLGYTF.

The chain recombines TRBV6-5 with TRBJ1-1; D gene unclear. Germline CDR1 and CDR2: MNHEY and SVGAGI. Trimming stripped 7 bases from V and 6 bases from J, with 12 bases between. There are 12 residues in the CDR3. The DNA for the CDR3 is TGTGCCAGCACCGAAAGAGTCTCTGAAGCTTTCTTT. Residues: CASTERVSEAFF.

The V gene is TRBV20-1, the J gene TRBJ2-1; D is perhaps TRBD1 (6 bases). Germline V lookup: CDR1 DFQATT, CDR2 SNEGSKA (reference sequence). The CDR3 length is 11 residues. V gave up 6 bases and J gave up 8 bases, with 11 bases separating them. DNA of the CDR3: TGCAGTGCCCAGGGGATAGATGAGCAGTTCTTC. Protein sequence: CSAQGIDEQFF.

The chain employs TRBV25-1 and TRBJ1-6; D gene uncertain. CDR1 is MGHDK and CDR2 is SYGVNS in the germline V gene. Between the trimmed V and J ends, which lost 4 bases and 5 bases, there was a span of 12 bases. The CDR3 is 15 residues long. CDR3 loop: CASSAPRGDNSPLHF. Here the CDR3 DNA reads TGTGCCAGCAGTGCCCCACGGGGTGATAATTCACCCCTCCACTTT.

The sample holds a few counts of this clone. This chain connects TRBV14 to TRBJ2-3, with 9 nucleotides matching TRBD1. The CDR3 contains 13 residues. Germline V gene lookup returns CDR1 SGHDN and CDR2 FVKESK. The junction had 9 bases not matched to a gene; V was cut back by 4 bases and J by 13 bases. CDR3 in amino acids: CASSPTGTGSKYF. The CDR3 coding sequence is TGTGCCAGCAGCCCGACAGGGACAGGGAGCAAGTATTTT.

The V gene is TRBV29-1, the J gene TRBJ2-3; perhaps TRBD1 as D (6 bases). CDR3 length equals 13 residues. V gave up 5 bases and J gave up 2 bases, with 11 bases separating them. CDR1 is SQVTM and CDR2 is ANQGSEA in the germline V gene. The CDR3 region has the DNA TGCAGCGTTTCAGGGGTGGACACAGATACGCAGTATTTT. Amino acid sequence: CSVSGVDTDTQYF.

The chain combines TRBV27 with TRBJ1-2; 8 nucleotides agree with TRBD1. Germline V lookup: CDR1 MNHEY, CDR2 SMNVEV (reference sequence). This CDR3 has 19 residues. The junction had 22 bases not matched to a gene; V was cut back by 2 bases and J by 8 bases. CDR3 residues: CASSLVPRGQGLRGGGYTF. The CDR3 DNA follows: TGTGCCAGCAGTTTAGTTCCACGAGGACAGGGCCTACGCGGAGGGGGCTACACCTTC.

The rearrangement links TRBV15 to TRBJ2-6; D gene unclear. The V end lost 1 base, the J end lost 0 bases, and 4 bases lay between the germline ends. Germline lookup yields CDR1 LNHNV and CDR2 YYDKDF (reference sequence). The CDR3 extends over 15 amino acids. The chain's CDR3 is CATSRAGSGANVLTF. CDR3 sequence (DNA): TGTGCCACCAGCAGAGCGGGCTCTGGGGCCAACGTCCTGACTTTC.

The chain couples TRBV5-1 to TRBJ2-6; D might be TRBD2 (6 bases). The CDR3 is 15 amino acids. Germline V gene lookup returns CDR1 SGHRS and CDR2 YFSETQ. Trimming removed 1 base from V and 4 bases from J, with 9 bases in between. CDR3 coding DNA: TGCGCCAGCAGCTTGAGCGGGTTGGGGGCCAACGTCCTGACTTTC. Residues: CASSLSGLGANVLTF.

The chain is built from TRBV4-2 and TRBJ2-3; a possible D gene is TRBD2 (5 bases). Germline values: CDR1 LGHNA, CDR2 YNFKEQ. V was clipped by 1 base and J by 0 bases, with 20 bases between them. This CDR3 region has 19 residues. The CDR3 region is CASSQVGLLGTTSTDTQYF. The CDR3 DNA is TGTGCCAGCAGCCAAGTAGGACTCCTAGGCACCACTAGCACAGATACGCAGTATTTT.

The sample holds one count of this clone. The chain has TRBV6-5 and TRBJ2-7, with TRBD2 as a possible D gene (6 bases). The CDR3 consists of 13 residues. Looked up from germline, CDR1 is MNHEY and CDR2 is SVGAGI. V lost 2 bases, J lost 2 bases, and 7 bases lay in between. CDR3 nucleotide sequence: TGTGCCAGCAGTTACAGACTAGCCTACGAGCAGTACTTC. It translates to CASSYRLAYEQYF.

The rearrangement uses TRBV5-4 and TRBJ2-7; 9 bases align to TRBD1. The germline CDR1 and CDR2 sequences are SGHNT and YYREEE (reference sequence). The CDR3 is made up of 15 amino acids. J was trimmed by 2 bases and V by 3 bases; bases with no gene match: 6. The CDR3 region has the DNA TGTGCCAGCAGCTCTCGACAGGGGGTCCCCTACGAGCAGTACTTC. This sequence encodes CASSSRQGVPYEQYF. The full variable domain, its missing parts supplied by reference TRBV5-4 and TRBJ2-7, is ETGVTQSPTHLIKTRGQQVTLRCSSQSGHNTVSWYQQALGQGPQFIFQYYREEENGRGNFPPRFSGLQFPNYSSELNVNALELDDSALYLCASSSRQGVPYEQYFGPGTRLTVT.

This clone has a single count. The J gene is TRBJ2-1, the V gene TRBV3-1 (or the pseudogene TRBV3-2), with no clear D. The length of the CDR3 is 13 residues. V gave up 0 bases and J gave up 6 bases, with 6 bases separating them. CDR1 LGHDT and CDR2 YNNKEL come from the germline V gene (reference sequence). CDR3 protein: CASSQDRSNEQFF. The CDR3 nucleotides read TGTGCCAGCAGCCAAGATCGGTCCAATGAGCAGTTCTTC.

The J gene is TRBJ1-1, the V gene TRBV19; TRBD1 might be the D (5 bases). The germline V gene has CDR1 LNHDA and CDR2 SQIVND (reference sequence). The CDR3 is made up of 12 amino acids. The V gene lost 11 bases and the J gene lost 2 bases, with 12 bases spanning the gap. The CDR3 here is CASRGSNTEAFF. CDR3 coding DNA: TGTGCCTCAAGGGGCAGTAACACTGAAGCTTTCTTT.

This chain joins TRBV6-5 and TRBJ1-2; D is ambiguous. The CDR3 sequence is 13 residues long. Deletions cut 5 bases from V and 1 base from J, with 8 bases between. In germline, CDR1 is MNHEY, CDR2 SVGAGI. CDR3: CASSTGNNYGYTF. The CDR3 DNA sequence: TGTGCCAGCAGTACCGGGAATAACTATGGCTACACCTTC.

The rearrangement links TRBV6-5 to TRBJ2-5, with D possibly matching TRBD2 (6 bases). The CDR3 is 16 amino acids. CDR1 MNHEY and CDR2 SVGAGI come from the germline V gene. Trimming shortened V by 0 bases and J by 2 bases, and 13 bases separated the two germline ends. The CDR3 reads CASSYSRGSGQETQYF. The CDR3 DNA reads TGTGCCAGCAGTTACTCTCGCGGTAGCGGTCAAGAGACCCAGTACTTC.

This clone was recorded a few times. The chain employs TRBV6-5 and TRBJ2-4; D perhaps matches TRBD1 (7 bases). Germline values: CDR1 MNHEY, CDR2 SVGAGI. The CDR3 has 16 residues. Trimming took off 0 bases at V and 3 bases at J, with 12 bases between the two ends. The DNA for the CDR3 is TGTGCCAGCAGTTACTCGGGGCAGGGGGGCAAAAACATTCAGTACTTC. Protein product: CASSYSGQGGKNIQYF.

In DNA, the CDR3 is TGCGCCAGCAGCCAACACAGGGGACAGCCCCAGCATTTT. Translation gives CASSQHRGQPQHF. J is TRBJ1-5 and V is TRBV4-1; 7 bases match TRBD1. Trimming took 2 bases from V and 7 from J; bases not matched to a gene: 2. CDR3 length: 13 residues. Germline CDR1 reads MGHRA; CDR2 reads YSYEKL.